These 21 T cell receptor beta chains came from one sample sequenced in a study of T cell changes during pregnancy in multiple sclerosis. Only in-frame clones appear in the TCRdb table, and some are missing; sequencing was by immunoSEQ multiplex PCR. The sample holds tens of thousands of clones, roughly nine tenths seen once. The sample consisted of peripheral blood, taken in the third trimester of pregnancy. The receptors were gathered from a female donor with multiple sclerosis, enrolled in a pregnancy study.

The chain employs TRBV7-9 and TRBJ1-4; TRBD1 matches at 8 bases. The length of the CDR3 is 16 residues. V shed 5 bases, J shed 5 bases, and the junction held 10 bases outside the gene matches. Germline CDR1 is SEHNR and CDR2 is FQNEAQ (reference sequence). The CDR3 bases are TGTGCCAGCAGCACAACGCCCGGACAGGGCAATGAAAAACTGTTTTTT. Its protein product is CASSTTPGQGNEKLFF.

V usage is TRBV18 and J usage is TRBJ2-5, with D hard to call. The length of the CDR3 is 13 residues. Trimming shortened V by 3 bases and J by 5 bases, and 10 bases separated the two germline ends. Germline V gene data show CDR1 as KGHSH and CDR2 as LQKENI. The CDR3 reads CASSPGRHETQYF. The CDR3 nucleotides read TGTGCCAGCTCACCCGGCAGGCACGAGACCCAGTACTTC.

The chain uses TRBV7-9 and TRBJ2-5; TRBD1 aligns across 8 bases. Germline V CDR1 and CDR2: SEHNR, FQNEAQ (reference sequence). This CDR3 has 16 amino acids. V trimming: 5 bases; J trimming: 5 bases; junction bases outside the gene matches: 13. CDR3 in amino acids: CASSPSLQGAGETQYF. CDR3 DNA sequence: TGTGCCAGCAGCCCAAGCCTTCAGGGGGCGGGGGAGACCCAGTACTTC.

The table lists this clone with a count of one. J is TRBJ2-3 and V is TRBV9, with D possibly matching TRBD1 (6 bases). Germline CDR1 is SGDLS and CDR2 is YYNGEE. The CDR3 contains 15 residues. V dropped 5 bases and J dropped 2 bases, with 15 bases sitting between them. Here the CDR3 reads CASRPGHGATDTQYF. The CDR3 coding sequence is TGTGCCAGCAGGCCGGGACATGGGGCCACAGATACGCAGTATTTT.

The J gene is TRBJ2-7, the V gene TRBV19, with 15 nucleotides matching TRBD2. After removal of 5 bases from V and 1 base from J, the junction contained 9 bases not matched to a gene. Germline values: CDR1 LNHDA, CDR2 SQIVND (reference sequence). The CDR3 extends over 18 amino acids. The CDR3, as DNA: TGTGCCAGTAGTTTTTCTGGACTAGCGGGAGGGGCGTCCTACGAGCAGTACTTC. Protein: CASSFSGLAGGASYEQYF.

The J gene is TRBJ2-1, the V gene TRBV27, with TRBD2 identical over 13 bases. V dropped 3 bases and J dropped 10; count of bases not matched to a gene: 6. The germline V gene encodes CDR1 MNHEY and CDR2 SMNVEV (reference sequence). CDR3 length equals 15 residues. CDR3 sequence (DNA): TGTGCCAGCAGTTTGAGGTCACTAGCGGGAGGGGAGCAGTTCTTC. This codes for CASSLRSLAGGEQFF.

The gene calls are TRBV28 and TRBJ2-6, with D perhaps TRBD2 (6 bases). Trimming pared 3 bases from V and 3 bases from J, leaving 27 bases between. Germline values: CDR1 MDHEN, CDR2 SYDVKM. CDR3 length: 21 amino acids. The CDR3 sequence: CASSFSSLPTGTAGGANVLTF. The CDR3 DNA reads TGTGCCAGCAGTTTCAGTTCGCTGCCAACAGGAACAGCGGGTGGGGCCAACGTCCTGACTTTC.

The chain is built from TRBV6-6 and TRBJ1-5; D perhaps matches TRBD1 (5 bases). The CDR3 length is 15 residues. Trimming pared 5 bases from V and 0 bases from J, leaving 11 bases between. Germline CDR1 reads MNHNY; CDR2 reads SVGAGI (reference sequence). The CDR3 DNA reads TGTGCCAGCAGTCGCTTCGGGGGTAGCAATCAGCCCCAGCATTTT. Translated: CASSRFGGSNQPQHF.

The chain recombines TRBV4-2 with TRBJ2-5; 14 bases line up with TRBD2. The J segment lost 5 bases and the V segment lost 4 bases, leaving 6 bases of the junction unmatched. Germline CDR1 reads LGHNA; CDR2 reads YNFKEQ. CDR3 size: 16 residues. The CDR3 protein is CASSLGLAGERETQYF. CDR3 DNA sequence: TGTGCCAGCAGCCTGGGACTAGCGGGAGAAAGGGAGACCCAGTACTTC.

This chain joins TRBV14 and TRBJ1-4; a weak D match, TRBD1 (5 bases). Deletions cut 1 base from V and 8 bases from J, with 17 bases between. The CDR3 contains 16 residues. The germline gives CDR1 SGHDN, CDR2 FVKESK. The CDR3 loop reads CASSQGLRALREKLFF. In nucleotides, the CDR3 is TGTGCCAGCAGCCAAGGGCTCAGGGCTCTGCGGGAAAAACTGTTTTTT.

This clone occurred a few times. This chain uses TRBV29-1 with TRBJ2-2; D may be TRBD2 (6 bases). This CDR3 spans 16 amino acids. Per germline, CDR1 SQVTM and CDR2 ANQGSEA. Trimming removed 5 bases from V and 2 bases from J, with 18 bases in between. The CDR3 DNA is TGCAGCGTTATCCGACTAGAGCGCCTTAACACCGGGGAGCTGTTTTTT. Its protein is CSVIRLERLNTGELFF.

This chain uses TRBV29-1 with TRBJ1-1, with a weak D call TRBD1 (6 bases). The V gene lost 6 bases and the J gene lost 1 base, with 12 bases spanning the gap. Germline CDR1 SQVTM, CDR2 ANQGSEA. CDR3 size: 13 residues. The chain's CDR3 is CSVGGGGNTEAFF. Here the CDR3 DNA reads TGCAGCGTGGGGGGGGGCGGGAACACTGAAGCTTTCTTT.

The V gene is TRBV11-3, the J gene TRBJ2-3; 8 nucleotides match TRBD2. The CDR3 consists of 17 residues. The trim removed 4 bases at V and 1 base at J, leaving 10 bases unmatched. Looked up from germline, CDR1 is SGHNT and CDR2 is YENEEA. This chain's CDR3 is CASSSGGDSGGTDTQYF. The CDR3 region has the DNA TGTGCCAGCAGCTCCGGAGGGGATAGCGGGGGCACAGATACGCAGTATTTT. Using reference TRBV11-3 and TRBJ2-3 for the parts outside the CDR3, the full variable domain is EAGVVQSPRYKIIEKKQPVAFWCNPISGHNTLYWYLQNLGQGPELLIRYENEEAVDDSQLPKDRFSAERLKGVDSTLKIQPAELGDSAVYLCASSSGGDSGGTDTQYFGPGTRLTVL.

The CDR3 DNA reads as TGTGCCAGCAGCCCCTCCGGCGGGAGGATTCGTACCGGGGAGCTGTTTTTT. Protein product: CASSPSGGRIRTGELFF. V gene TRBV7-2 combines with J gene TRBJ2-2, with 8 bases that match TRBD2. CDR3 size: 17 residues. J lost 5 bases, V lost 5 bases, and 13 bases had no gene match. CDR1 and CDR2 from the germline V gene are SGHTA and FQGNSA.

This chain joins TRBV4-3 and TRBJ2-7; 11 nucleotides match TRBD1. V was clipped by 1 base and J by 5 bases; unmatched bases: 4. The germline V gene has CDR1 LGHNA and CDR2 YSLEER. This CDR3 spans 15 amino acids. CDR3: CASSQAGTGGNEQYF. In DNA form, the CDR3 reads TGCGCCAGCAGCCAAGCAGGGACAGGGGGAAACGAGCAGTACTTC.

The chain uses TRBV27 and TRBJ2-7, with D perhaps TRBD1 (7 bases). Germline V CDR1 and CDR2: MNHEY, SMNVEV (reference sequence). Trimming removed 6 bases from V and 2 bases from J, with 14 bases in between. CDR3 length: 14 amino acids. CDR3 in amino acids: CASRQGGGPYEQYF. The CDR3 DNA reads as TGTGCCAGCAGGCAGGGGGGAGGCCCCTACGAGCAGTACTTC.

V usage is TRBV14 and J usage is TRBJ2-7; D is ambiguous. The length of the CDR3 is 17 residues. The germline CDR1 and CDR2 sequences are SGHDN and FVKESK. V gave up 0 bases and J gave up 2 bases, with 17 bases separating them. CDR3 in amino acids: CASSQDLRLILPYEQYF. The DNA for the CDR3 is TGTGCCAGCAGCCAAGATTTGAGGCTGATTCTTCCCTACGAGCAGTACTTC. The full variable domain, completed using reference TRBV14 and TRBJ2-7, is EAGVTQFPSHSVIEKGQTVTLRCDPISGHDNLYWYRRVMGKEIKFLLHFVKESKQDESGMPNNRFLAERTGGTYSTLKVQPAELEDSGVYFCASSQDLRLILPYEQYFGPGTRLTVT.

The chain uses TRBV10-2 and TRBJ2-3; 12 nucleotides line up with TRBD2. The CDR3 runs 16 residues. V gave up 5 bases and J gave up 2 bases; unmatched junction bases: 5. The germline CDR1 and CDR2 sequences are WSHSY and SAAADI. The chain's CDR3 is CASSKGLAGFTDTQYF. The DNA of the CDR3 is TGCGCCAGCAGTAAAGGACTAGCGGGATTCACAGATACGCAGTATTTT.

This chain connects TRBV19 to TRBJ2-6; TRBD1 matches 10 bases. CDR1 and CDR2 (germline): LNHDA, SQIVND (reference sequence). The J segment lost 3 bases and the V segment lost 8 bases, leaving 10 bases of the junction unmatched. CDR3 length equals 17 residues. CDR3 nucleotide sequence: TGTGCCAGTGGGGGGACAGGGGAAGTCTATGGGGCCAACGTCCTGACTTTC. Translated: CASGGTGEVYGANVLTF.

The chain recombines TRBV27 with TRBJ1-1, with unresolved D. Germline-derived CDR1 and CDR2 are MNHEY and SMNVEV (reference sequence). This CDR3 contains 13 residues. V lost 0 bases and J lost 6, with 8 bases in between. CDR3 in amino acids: CASSLSRSAEAFF. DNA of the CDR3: TGTGCCAGCAGTTTATCTCGGTCCGCTGAAGCTTTCTTT.

CDR3 region: CASSLLQGLLIEQFF. Written as DNA, the CDR3 is TGTGCCAGCAGCTTGTTGCAGGGTCTCCTCATTGAGCAGTTCTTC. The chain employs TRBV5-4 and TRBJ2-1; weak D call: TRBD1 (5 bases). V was trimmed by 1 base and J by 9 bases, leaving 17 bases between them. Germline CDR1 reads SGHNT; CDR2 reads YYREEE (reference sequence). The CDR3 loop spans 15 amino acids.